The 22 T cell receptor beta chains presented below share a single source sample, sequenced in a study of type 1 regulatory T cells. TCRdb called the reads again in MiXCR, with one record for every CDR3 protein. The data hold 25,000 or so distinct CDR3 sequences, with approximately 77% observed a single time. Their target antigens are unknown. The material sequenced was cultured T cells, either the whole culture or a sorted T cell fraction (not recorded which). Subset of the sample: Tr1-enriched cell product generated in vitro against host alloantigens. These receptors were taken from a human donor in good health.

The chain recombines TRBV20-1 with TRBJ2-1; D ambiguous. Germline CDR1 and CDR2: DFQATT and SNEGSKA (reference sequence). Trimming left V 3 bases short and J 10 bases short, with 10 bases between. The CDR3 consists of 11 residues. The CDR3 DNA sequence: TGCAGTGCTAGTAAAGTTGGGGAGCAGTTCTTC. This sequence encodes CSASKVGEQFF.

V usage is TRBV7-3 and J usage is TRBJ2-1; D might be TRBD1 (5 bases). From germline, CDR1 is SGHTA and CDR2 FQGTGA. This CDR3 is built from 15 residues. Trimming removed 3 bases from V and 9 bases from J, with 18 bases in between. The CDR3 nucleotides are TGTGCCAGCAGCTTTGGTCTAGGGGCAAATAGTGAGCAGTTCTTC. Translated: CASSFGLGANSEQFF.

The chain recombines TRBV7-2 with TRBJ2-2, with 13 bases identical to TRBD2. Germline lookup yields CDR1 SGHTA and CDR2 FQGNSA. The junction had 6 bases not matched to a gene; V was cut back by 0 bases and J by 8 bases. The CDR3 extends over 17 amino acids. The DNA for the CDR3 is TGTGCCAGCAGCTTAGCCCCGGGACTAGCGGGATCAGGGGAGCTGTTTTTT. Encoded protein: CASSLAPGLAGSGELFF.

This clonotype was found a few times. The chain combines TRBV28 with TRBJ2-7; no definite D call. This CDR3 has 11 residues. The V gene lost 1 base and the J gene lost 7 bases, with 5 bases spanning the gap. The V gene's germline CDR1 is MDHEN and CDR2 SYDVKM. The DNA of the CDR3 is TGTGCCAGCAGTTTATCACAGGAGCAGTACTTC. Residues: CASSLSQEQYF.

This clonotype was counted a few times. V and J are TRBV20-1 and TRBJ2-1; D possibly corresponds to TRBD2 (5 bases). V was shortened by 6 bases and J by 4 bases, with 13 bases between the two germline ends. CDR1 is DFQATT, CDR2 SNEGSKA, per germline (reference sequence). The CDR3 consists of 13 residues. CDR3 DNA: TGCAGTGCCCTAGCCCCCCTATACAATGAGCAGTTCTTC. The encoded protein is CSALAPLYNEQFF.

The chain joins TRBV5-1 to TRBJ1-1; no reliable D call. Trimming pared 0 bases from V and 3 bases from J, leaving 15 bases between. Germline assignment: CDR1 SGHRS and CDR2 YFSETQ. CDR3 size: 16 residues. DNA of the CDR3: TGCGCCAGCAGCTTGGATTACGGGCTAACGGACACTGAAGCTTTCTTT. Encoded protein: CASSLDYGLTDTEAFF.

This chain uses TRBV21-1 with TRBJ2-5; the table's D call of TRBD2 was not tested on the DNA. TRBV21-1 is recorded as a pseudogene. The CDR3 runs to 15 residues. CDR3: CASSITSGTQETQYF. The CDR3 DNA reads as TGTGCCAGCAGCATTACTAGCGGAACCCAAGAGACCCAGTACTTC.

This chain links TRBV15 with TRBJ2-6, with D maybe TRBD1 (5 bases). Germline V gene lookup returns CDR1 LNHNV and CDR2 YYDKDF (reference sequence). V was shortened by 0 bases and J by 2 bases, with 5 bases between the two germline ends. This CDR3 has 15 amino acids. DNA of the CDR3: TGTGCCACCAGCAGAGACAGGGCTGGGGCCAACGTCCTGACTTTC. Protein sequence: CATSRDRAGANVLTF.

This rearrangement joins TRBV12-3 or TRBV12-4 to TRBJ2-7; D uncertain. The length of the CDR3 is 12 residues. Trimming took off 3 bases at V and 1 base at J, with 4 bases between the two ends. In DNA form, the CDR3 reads TGTGCCAGCAGTTTGAGGTCCTACGAGCAGTACTTC. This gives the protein CASSLRSYEQYF.

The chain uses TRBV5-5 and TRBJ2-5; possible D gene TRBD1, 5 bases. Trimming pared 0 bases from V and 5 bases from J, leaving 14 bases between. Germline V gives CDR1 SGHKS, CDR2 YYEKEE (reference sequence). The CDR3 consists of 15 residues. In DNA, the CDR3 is TGTGCCAGCAGCTTGGGACCCCAGGGTCCGGAGACCCAGTACTTC. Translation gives CASSLGPQGPETQYF.

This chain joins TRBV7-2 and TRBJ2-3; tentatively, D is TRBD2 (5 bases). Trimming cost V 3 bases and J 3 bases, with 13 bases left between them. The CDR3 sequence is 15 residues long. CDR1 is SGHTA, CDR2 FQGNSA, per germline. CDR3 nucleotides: TGTGCCAGCAGCTTCACTAGTTCAGTTACAGATACGCAGTATTTT. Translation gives CASSFTSSVTDTQYF.

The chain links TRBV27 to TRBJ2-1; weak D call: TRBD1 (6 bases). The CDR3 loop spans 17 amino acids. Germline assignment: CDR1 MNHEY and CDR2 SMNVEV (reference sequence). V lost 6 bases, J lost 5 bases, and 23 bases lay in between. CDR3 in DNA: TGTGCCAGCAGCCGACTGGGGAACAGGGCTAGTAACAATGAGCAGTTCTTC. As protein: CASSRLGNRASNNEQFF.

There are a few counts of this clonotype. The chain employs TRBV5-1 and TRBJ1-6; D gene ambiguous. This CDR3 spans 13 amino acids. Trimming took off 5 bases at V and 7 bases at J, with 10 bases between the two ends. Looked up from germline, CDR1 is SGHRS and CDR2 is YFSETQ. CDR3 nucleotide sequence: TGCGCCAGCAGAGGTTTGGAGAATTCACCCCTCCACTTT. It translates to CASRGLENSPLHF.

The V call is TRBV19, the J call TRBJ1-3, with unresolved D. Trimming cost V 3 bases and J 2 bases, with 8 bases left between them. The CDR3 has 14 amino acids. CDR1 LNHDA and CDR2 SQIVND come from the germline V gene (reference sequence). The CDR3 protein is CASSILGPGNTIYF. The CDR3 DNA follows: TGTGCCAGTAGTATTCTTGGGCCTGGAAACACCATATATTTT.

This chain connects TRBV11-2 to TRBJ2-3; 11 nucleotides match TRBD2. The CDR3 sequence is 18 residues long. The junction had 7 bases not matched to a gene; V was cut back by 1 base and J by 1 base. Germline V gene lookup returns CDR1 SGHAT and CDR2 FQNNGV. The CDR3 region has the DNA TGTGCCAGCAGCTTAGGTGGGCTAGCGGGGGGCGGCACAGATACGCAGTATTTT. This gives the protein CASSLGGLAGGGTDTQYF.

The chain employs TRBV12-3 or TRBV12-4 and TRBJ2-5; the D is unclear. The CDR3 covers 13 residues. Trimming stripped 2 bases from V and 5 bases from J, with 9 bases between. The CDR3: CASSLNGLETQYF. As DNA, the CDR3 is TGTGCCAGCAGTTTAAATGGGTTGGAGACCCAGTACTTC.

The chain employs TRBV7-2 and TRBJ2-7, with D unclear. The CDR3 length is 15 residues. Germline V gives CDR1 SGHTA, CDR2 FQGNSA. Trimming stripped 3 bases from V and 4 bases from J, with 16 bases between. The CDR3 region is CASSFAWGTEYEQYF. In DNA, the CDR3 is TGTGCCAGCAGCTTTGCATGGGGAACAGAGTACGAGCAGTACTTC.

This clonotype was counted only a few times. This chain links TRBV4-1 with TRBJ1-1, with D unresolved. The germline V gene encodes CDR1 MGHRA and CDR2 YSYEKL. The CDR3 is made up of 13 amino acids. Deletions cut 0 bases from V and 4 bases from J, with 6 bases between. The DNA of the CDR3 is TGCGCCAGCAGCCAAGATGTGGGCACTGAAGCTTTCTTT. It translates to CASSQDVGTEAFF.

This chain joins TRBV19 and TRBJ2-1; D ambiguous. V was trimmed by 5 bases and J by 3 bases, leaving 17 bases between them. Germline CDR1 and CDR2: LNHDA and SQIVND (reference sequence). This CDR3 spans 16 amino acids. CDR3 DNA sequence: TGTGCCAGTAGTCGTTCGGGTAGCAGGTTCTACAATGAGCAGTTCTTC. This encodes CASSRSGSRFYNEQFF.

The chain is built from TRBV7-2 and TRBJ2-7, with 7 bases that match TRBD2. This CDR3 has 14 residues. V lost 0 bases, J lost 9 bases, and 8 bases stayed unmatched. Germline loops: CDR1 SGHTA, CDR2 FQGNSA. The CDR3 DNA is TGTGCCAGCAGCTTAGCTGGGGGGGGGTTAGGGCAGTACTTC. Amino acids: CASSLAGGGLGQYF.

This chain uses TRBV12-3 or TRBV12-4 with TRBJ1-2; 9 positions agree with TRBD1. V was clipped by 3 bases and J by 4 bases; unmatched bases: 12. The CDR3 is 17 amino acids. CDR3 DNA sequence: TGTGCCAGCAGTTTTATCGGGACAGGGCCGATCCTCTATGGCTACACCTTC. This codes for CASSFIGTGPILYGYTF.

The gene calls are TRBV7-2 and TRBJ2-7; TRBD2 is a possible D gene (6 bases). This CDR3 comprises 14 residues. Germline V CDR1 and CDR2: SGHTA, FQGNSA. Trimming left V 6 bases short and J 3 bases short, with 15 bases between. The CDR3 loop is CASSPASEGYEQYF. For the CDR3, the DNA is TGTGCCAGCAGTCCAGCCTCGGAGGGCTACGAGCAGTACTTC.